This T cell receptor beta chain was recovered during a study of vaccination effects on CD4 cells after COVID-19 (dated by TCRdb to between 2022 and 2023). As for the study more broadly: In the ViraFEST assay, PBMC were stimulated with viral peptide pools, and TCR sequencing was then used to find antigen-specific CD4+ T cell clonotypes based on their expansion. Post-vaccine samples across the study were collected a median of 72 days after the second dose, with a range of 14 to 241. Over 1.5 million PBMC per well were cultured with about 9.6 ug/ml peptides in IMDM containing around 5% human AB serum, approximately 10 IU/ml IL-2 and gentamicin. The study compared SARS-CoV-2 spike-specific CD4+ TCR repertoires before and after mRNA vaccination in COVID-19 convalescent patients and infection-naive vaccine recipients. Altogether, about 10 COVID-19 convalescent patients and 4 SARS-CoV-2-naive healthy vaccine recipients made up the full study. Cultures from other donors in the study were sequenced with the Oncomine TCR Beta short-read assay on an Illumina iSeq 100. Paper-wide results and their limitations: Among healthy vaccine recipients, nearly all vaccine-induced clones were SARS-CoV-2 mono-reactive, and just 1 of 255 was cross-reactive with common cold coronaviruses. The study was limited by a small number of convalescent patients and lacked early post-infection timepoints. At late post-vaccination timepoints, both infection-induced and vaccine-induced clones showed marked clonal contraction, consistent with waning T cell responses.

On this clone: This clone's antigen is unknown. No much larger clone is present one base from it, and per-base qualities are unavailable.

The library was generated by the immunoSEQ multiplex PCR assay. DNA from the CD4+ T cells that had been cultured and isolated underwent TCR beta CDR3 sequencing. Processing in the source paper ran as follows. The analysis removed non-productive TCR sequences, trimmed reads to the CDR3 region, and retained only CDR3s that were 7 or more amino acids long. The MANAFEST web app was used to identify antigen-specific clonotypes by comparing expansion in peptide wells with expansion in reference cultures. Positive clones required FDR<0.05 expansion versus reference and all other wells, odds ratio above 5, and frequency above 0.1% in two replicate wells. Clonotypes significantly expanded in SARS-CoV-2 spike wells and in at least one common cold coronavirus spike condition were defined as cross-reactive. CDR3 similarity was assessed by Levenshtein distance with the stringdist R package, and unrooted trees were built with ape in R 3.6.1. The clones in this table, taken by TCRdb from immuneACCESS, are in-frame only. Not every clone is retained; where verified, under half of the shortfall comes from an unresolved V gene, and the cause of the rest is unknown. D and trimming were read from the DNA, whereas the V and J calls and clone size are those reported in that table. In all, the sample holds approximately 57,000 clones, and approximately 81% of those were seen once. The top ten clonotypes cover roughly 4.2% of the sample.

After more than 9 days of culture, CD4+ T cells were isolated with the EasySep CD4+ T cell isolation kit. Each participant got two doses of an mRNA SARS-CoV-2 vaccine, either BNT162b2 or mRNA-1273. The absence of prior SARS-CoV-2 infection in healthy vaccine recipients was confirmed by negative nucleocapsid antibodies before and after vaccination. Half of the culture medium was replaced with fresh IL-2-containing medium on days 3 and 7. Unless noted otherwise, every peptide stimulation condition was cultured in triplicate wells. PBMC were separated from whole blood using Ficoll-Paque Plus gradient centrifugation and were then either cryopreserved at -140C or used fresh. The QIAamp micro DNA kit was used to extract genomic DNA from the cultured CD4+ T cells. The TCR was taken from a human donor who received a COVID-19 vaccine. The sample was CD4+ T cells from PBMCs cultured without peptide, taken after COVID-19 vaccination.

CDR3 protein: CATSRDTRVNSPLHF. The DNA is as follows: TGTGCCACCAGCAGAGATACCAGGGTTAATTCACCCCTCCACTTT. Recombination connected TRBV15 to TRBJ1-6, with TRBD1 tentatively as D gene (5 bases match). There are 15 amino acids in the CDR3, from cysteine to phenylalanine inclusive. The DNA shown is the 45-base CDR3, in frame from base 1. Per the germline V gene (reference sequence), LNHNV is the CDR1 and YYDKDF is the CDR2. V is clipped by 0 bases and J by 6 bases, and the sequence between their germline boundaries is 9 bases long.